These 21 T cell receptor beta chains were sequenced from one sample in a study of shared clonotypes between healthy human individuals. This table comes from immunoSEQ multiplex PCR, and its TCRdb copy is limited to in-frame clones, with some not included. The table has 1.5 million to 2.5 million clones, about 95% seen once; the top ten hold approximately 1%. CD45RO-negative, CCR7-positively selected cells formed the naive CD8 fraction, excluding terminally differentiated effector memory CD45RA+ cells. Specimen: naive CD8+ T cells sorted from blood. All receptors derive from a man younger than 35 in good health.

Worth noting for this clone: Other DNA variants within this sample encode the same CDR3. The chain uses TRBV19 and TRBJ2-5, with D maybe TRBD1 (6 bases). The CDR3 extends over 14 amino acids. V shed 6 bases and J shed 2 bases, with 13 bases lying between them. The germline CDR1 and CDR2 sequences are LNHDA and SQIVND (reference sequence). The CDR3 loop is CASRQGWGQETQYF. The CDR3 DNA is TGTGCCAGTAGACAGGGTTGGGGACAAGAGACCCAGTACTTC.

The V gene is TRBV28, the J gene TRBJ2-2; D uncertain. Trimming pared 6 bases from V and 6 bases from J, leaving 14 bases between. The CDR3 is 14 amino acids. CDR1 is MDHEN, CDR2 SYDVKM, per germline. This CDR3 is CASSSDLEPGELFF. As DNA, the CDR3 is TGTGCCAGCAGCTCCGATTTGGAGCCCGGGGAGCTGTTTTTT. Full variable domain (remainder filled in from reference TRBV28 and TRBJ2-2): DVKVTQSSRYLVKRTGEKVFLECVQDMDHENMFWYRQDPGLGLRLIYFSYDVKMKEKGDIPEGYSVSREKKERFSLILESASTNQTSMYLCASSSDLEPGELFFGEGSRLTVL.

The chain carries TRBV15 and TRBJ2-7; 9 bases are a match to TRBD1. Germline V gene data show CDR1 as LNHNV and CDR2 as YYDKDF (reference sequence). The CDR3 runs 15 residues. The V gene end was trimmed by 5 bases and the J gene end by 1 base; junction bases not matched to a gene: 6. The CDR3 here is CATSPPGTGSYEQYF. The CDR3 DNA reads TGTGCCACCAGCCCCCCCGGGACAGGGTCCTACGAGCAGTACTTC.

This clone was detected once. This chain connects TRBV15 to TRBJ2-3; 12 bases align to TRBD2. V trimming: 7 bases; J trimming: 6 bases; junction bases outside the gene matches: 14. In germline, CDR1 is LNHNV, CDR2 YYDKDF (reference sequence). CDR3 length: 17 amino acids. This chain's CDR3 is CATIETSGSPLGDTQYF. In DNA form, the CDR3 reads TGTGCCACCATCGAGACTAGCGGGAGCCCCTTGGGGGATACGCAGTATTTT.

Worth noting for this clone: Other nucleotide sequences in the sample specify the same CDR3. The chain employs TRBV7-9 and TRBJ2-3; 12 bases align to TRBD2. The CDR3 loop spans 16 amino acids. V shed 4 bases, J shed 0 bases, and the junction held 2 bases outside the gene matches. Looked up from germline, CDR1 is SEHNR and CDR2 is FQNEAQ (reference sequence). The chain's CDR3 is CASSSGLAGSTDTQYF. The CDR3 coding sequence is TGTGCCAGCAGCTCTGGACTAGCGGGGAGCACAGATACGCAGTATTTT.

CDR3 loop: CASSPLGLAGESNEQFF. The CDR3, as DNA: TGTGCCAGCAGCCCTTTGGGACTAGCGGGAGAAAGCAATGAGCAGTTCTTC. This chain uses TRBV5-8 with TRBJ2-1, with 14 bases aligning to TRBD2. CDR1 is SGHTS and CDR2 is YDEGEE in the germline V gene. The CDR3 loop spans 17 amino acids. V lost 4 bases, J lost 6 bases, and 9 bases stayed unmatched.

This chain connects TRBV13 to TRBJ1-3; D gene unclear. Trimming took 5 bases from V and 0 from J, leaving 11 bases between them. This CDR3 comprises 15 residues. The germline V gene encodes CDR1 PRHDT and CDR2 FYEKMQ (reference sequence). This CDR3 is CASSGRDFSGNTIYF. CDR3 nucleotide sequence: TGTGCCAGCAGCGGGCGGGATTTCTCTGGAAACACCATATATTTT.

The V and J genes are TRBV5-1 and TRBJ1-1, with D hard to call. The V gene lost 0 bases and the J gene lost 4 bases, with 16 bases spanning the gap. The CDR3 spans 16 residues. In germline, CDR1 is SGHRS, CDR2 YFSETQ. This chain's CDR3 is CASSLAIGQRPTEAFF. The CDR3 DNA reads as TGCGCCAGCAGCTTGGCTATCGGCCAGAGGCCCACTGAAGCTTTCTTT.

J is TRBJ2-7 and V is TRBV10-3, with TRBD1 matching 8 bases. The CDR3 length is 15 residues. The V and J ends lost 4 bases and 2 bases, in that order; junction bases with no gene match: 7. Germline CDR1 and CDR2: ENHRY and SYGVKD. This CDR3 reads CAISVAAGGTYEQYF. The CDR3 DNA reads as TGTGCCATCAGTGTGGCCGCAGGGGGCACCTACGAGCAGTACTTC.

V gene TRBV5-8 combines with J gene TRBJ2-1; 7 bases are shared with TRBD2. CDR1 SGHTS and CDR2 YDEGEE come from the germline V gene. The CDR3 loop spans 15 amino acids. Unmatched junction bases numbered 8, after V lost 3 bases and J lost 5 bases. In nucleotides, the CDR3 is TGTGCCAGCAGCTGGGGAGCCAGCGGGGACAATGAGCAGTTCTTC. As protein: CASSWGASGDNEQFF.

With regard to this clone: The sample contains more than one DNA sequence encoding this CDR3. The V and J genes are TRBV13 and TRBJ1-1; D possibly corresponds to TRBD1 (5 bases). CDR1 and CDR2 (germline): PRHDT, FYEKMQ (reference sequence). The ends were cut back, 5 bases at V and 4 bases at J, with 11 bases in the middle. The CDR3 runs to 13 residues. Here the CDR3 reads CASSQGGGTEAFF. The CDR3, as DNA: TGTGCCAGCAGCCAAGGCGGGGGCACTGAAGCTTTCTTT.

This CDR3 is CASSSGVNSPLHF. The DNA for the CDR3 is TGTGCCAGCAGTTCCGGGGTCAATTCACCCCTCCACTTT. The V gene is TRBV6-5, the J gene TRBJ1-6; D not resolved. Germline V lookup: CDR1 MNHEY, CDR2 SVGAGI. The CDR3 covers 13 residues. The V end was cut by 4 bases, the J end by 7 bases, with 8 bases between.

The count of this clone is one. Other DNA sequences from this sample encode an identical CDR3 as well. The chain joins TRBV30 to TRBJ2-1, with D uncertain. The germline V gene encodes CDR1 GTSNPN and CDR2 SVGIG (reference sequence). V lost 0 bases, J lost 7 bases, and 7 bases lay in between. The CDR3 spans 12 residues. This CDR3 is CAWSVVGNEQFF. The DNA for the CDR3 is TGTGCCTGGAGTGTTGTGGGAAATGAGCAGTTCTTC.

V is TRBV27 and J is TRBJ1-2, with a possible D match to TRBD1 (6 bases). The length of the CDR3 is 13 residues. Trimming took 5 bases from V and 8 from J, leaving 15 bases between them. Germline loops: CDR1 MNHEY, CDR2 SMNVEV (reference sequence). Here the CDR3 reads CASSKGPGGGYTF. The CDR3 DNA follows: TGTGCCAGCAGTAAGGGCCCGGGGGGCGGCTACACCTTC.

V usage is TRBV15 and J usage is TRBJ2-7, with D possibly matching TRBD2 (6 bases). Germline loops: CDR1 LNHNV, CDR2 YYDKDF (reference sequence). CDR3 length equals 16 residues. V lost 0 bases and J 4 bases, leaving 16 bases between the germline ends. The CDR3, as DNA: TGTGCCACCAGCAGAGATGTGGAGGGACCCTTTTACGAGCAGTACTTC. Translating gives CATSRDVEGPFYEQYF.

A remark on this clone: Mismatch with germline at one junction end may stem from a read error. The chain links TRBV7-7 to TRBJ2-1; TRBD1 is a possible D gene (6 bases). CDR3 length: 18 residues. Germline V gives CDR1 SSHAT, CDR2 FNYEAQ (reference sequence). The CDR3 region is CASSLCRQQGLAYNEQFF. For the CDR3, the DNA is TGTGCTAGCAGCTTATGCCGGCAGCAGGGGTTAGCCTACAATGAGCAGTTCTTC.

CDR3 protein: CATSKGLALNSDTQYF. CDR3 bases: TGTGCCACCAGCAAAGGACTAGCGTTGAACTCAGATACGCAGTATTTT. The V gene is TRBV15, the J gene TRBJ2-3; 9 nucleotides align to TRBD2. With 4 bases clipped from V and 4 bases from J, the junction kept 9 bases outside the gene matches. Germline values: CDR1 LNHNV, CDR2 YYDKDF (reference sequence). The CDR3 contains 16 residues.

V is TRBV4-1 and J is TRBJ1-4, with no clear D. Between the trimmed V and J ends, which lost 0 bases and 8 bases, there was a span of 10 bases. This CDR3 has 14 residues. Germline V gene sequence: CDR1 MGHRA, CDR2 YSYEKL. CDR3: CASSQDLREEKLFF. The CDR3 DNA is TGCGCCAGCAGCCAAGATCTCCGAGAAGAAAAACTGTTTTTT.

The rearrangement joins TRBV6-5 to TRBJ1-2; 8 bases line up with TRBD1. The length of the CDR3 is 15 residues. With 2 bases clipped from V and 4 bases from J, the junction kept 6 bases outside the gene matches. Germline V gene data show CDR1 as MNHEY and CDR2 as SVGAGI. The CDR3 protein is CASSYTTGAGYGYTF. For the CDR3, the DNA is TGTGCCAGCAGTTACACGACAGGGGCGGGCTATGGCTACACCTTC.

The chain combines TRBV5-1 with TRBJ1-6, with a possible D match to TRBD1 (5 bases). CDR1 and CDR2 (germline): SGHRS, YFSETQ. The germline V and J ends were trimmed by 4 bases and 0 bases, with 17 bases remaining between them. CDR3 length: 18 amino acids. CDR3 sequence: CASSPEGQLSSYNSPLHF. As DNA, the CDR3 is TGCGCCAGCAGCCCGGAGGGGCAGCTGAGCTCCTATAATTCACCCCTCCACTTT.

This rearrangement joins TRBV4-1 to TRBJ2-5, with a tentative D call TRBD1 (6 bases). Germline-derived CDR1 and CDR2 are MGHRA and YSYEKL. V lost 0 bases and J lost 5, with 10 bases in between. The CDR3 is made up of 14 amino acids. CDR3 bases: TGCGCCAGCAGCCAAGAGGTCGACAGGGAGACCCAGTACTTC. Amino acids: CASSQEVDRETQYF.